This record looks at one T cell receptor (beta chain) sequence and its context. Its antigen is not identified. V shed 11 bases and J 3 bases; nucleotides not matched to a gene: 10. Germline V lookup: CDR1 ENHRY, CDR2 SYGVKD. There are 14 residues in the CDR3. These data belong to a study of beta chain features in type 1 diabetes. On the study more broadly: Patients and healthy donors were similar in age, gender and cell yields. Across all samples, some 98 million sorted cells were examined. Study observations and caveats: Across all four CD4+ subsets, people with type 1 diabetes showed modestly shorter TCRB CDR3s.

All of the isolated RNA was reverse transcribed, so expressed TCRB transcripts were sequenced. It was found that naive, central memory and regulatory T cell samples averaged roughly 3.5 million reads. Produced via immunoSEQ multiplex PCR; TCRdb's table is partial and in-frame only. The profile shows about 270,000 clones, 14% of them singletons. Input material: naive CD4+ T cells from blood. The chain is built from TRBV10-3 and TRBJ2-7; TRBD1 matches 10 bases. This receptor was taken from a man younger than 40 with type 1 diabetes. The CDR3 nucleotides are TGTGCCTCCTCCGGACAGGGGGGCTTCTACGAGCAGTACTTC. Translation gives CASSGQGGFYEQYF.